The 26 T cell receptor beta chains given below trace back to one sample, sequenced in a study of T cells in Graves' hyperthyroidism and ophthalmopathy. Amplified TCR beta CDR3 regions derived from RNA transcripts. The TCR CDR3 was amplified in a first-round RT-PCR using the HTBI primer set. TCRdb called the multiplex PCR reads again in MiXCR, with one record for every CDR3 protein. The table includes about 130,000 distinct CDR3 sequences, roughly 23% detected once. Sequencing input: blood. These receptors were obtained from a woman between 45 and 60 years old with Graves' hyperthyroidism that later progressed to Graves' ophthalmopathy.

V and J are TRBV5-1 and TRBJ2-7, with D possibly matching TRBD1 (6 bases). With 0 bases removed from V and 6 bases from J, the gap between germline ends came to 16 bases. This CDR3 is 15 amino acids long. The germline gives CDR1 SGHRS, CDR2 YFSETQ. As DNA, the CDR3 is TGCGCCAGCAGCTTGGGGACGACAGGTACCTCCGAGCAGTACTTC. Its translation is CASSLGTTGTSEQYF.

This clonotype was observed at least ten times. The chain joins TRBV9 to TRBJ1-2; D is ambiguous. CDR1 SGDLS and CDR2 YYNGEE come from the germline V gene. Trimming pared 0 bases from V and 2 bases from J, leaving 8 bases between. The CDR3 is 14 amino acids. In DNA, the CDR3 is TGTGCCAGCAGCGTAGGTAGGGCAAACTATGGCTACACCTTC. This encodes CASSVGRANYGYTF.

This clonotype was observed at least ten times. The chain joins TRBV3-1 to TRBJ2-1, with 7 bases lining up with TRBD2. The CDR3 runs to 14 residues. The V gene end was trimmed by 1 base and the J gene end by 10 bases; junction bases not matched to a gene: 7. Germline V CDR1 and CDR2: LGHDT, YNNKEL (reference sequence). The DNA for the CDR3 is TGTGCCAGCAGCCAAGTAATGGGGAGGGTGGAGCAGTTCTTC. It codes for CASSQVMGRVEQFF.

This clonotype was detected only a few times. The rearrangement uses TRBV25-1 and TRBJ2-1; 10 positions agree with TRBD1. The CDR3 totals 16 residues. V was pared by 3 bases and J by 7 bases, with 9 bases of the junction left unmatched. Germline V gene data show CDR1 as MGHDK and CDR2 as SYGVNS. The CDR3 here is CASSDQMTGGINEQFF. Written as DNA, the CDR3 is TGTGCCAGCAGTGATCAAATGACAGGGGGCATTAATGAGCAGTTCTTC.

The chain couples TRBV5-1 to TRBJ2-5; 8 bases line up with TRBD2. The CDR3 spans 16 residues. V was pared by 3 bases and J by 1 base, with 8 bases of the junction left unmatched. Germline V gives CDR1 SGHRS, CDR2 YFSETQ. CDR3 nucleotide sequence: TGCGCCAGCAGCTCCGCCATTAGCGGGATCCAAGAGACCCAGTACTTC. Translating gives CASSSAISGIQETQYF. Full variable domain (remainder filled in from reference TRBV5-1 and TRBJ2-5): KAGVTQTPRYLIKTRGQQVTLSCSPISGHRSVSWYQQTPGQGLQFLFEYFSETQRNKGNFPGRFSGRQFSNSRSEMNVSTLELGDSALYLCASSSAISGIQETQYFGPGTRLLVL.

CDR3 protein: CASSARLAGYNEQFF. The CDR3 nucleotides read TGTGCCAGCAGCGCCCGACTAGCGGGATACAATGAGCAGTTCTTC. This chain connects TRBV9 to TRBJ2-1; 11 bases are shared with TRBD2. This CDR3 has 15 residues. V trimming: 3 bases; J trimming: 4 bases; junction bases outside the gene matches: 3. In germline, CDR1 is SGDLS, CDR2 YYNGEE.

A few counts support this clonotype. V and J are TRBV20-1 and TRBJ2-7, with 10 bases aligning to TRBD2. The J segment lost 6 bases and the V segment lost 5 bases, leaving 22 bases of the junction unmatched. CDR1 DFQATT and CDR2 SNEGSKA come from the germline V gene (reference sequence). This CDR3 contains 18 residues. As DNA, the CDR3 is TGCAGTGCTTTGCGACAGGACACCAGGCTAGCGGGAGTTTCCGAGCAGTACTTC. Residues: CSALRQDTRLAGVSEQYF.

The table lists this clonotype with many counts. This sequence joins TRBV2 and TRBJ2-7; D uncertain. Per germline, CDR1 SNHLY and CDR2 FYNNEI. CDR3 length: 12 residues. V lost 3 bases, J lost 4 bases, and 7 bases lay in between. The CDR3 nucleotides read TGTGCCAGCAGTGATCCCGTATACGAGCAGTACTTC. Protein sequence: CASSDPVYEQYF.

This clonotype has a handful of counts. CDR3 bases: TGTGCCAGCAGGACGGGGATAAGCAATCAGCCCCAGCATTTT. Protein: CASRTGISNQPQHF. This chain connects TRBV27 to TRBJ1-5; D uncertain. Germline V lookup: CDR1 MNHEY, CDR2 SMNVEV (reference sequence). V lost 6 bases, J lost 1 base, and 10 bases lay in between. The length of the CDR3 is 14 residues.

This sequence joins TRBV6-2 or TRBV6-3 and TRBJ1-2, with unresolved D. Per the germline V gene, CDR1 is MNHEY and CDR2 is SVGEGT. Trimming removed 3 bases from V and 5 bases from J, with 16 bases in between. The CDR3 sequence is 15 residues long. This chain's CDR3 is CASSYVRREPYGYTF. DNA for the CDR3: TGTGCCAGCAGTTATGTTCGAAGGGAACCATATGGCTACACCTTC.

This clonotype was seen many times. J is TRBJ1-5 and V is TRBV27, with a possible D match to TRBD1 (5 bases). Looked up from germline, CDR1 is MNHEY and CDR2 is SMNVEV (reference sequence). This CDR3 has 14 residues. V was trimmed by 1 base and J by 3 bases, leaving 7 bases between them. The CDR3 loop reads CASSLLGDNQPQHF. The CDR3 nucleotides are TGTGCCAGCAGTTTATTGGGGGACAATCAGCCCCAGCATTTT.

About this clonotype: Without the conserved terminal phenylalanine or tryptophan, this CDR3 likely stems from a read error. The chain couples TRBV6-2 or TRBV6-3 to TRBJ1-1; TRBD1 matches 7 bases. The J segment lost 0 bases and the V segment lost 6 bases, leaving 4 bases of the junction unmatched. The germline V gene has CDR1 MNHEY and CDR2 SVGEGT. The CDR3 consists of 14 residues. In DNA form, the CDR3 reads TGTGCCAGCAGGACAGGGCCTTTGAACACTGAAGCTTTCCTT. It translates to CASRTGPLNTEAFL.

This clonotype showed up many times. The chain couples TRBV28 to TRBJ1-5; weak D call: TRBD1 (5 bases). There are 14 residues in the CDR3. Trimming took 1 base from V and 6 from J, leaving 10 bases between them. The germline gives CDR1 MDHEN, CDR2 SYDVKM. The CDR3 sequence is CASSLSQGSQPQHF. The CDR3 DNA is TGTGCCAGCAGTTTATCCCAGGGTAGTCAGCCCCAGCATTTT.

The CDR3: CASRRSNQPQHF. The DNA of the CDR3 is TGTGCCAGCCGACGGAGCAATCAGCCCCAGCATTTT. The chain joins TRBV28 to TRBJ1-5, with D unclear. This CDR3 contains 12 residues. Trimming pared 8 bases from V and 1 base from J, leaving 6 bases between. Germline CDR1 MDHEN, CDR2 SYDVKM.

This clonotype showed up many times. The CDR3 here is CASSEGTDYGYTF. As DNA, the CDR3 is TGTGCCAGCAGTGAAGGGACAGACTATGGCTACACCTTC. This sequence joins TRBV27 and TRBJ1-2; 7 positions agree with TRBD1. CDR1 is MNHEY and CDR2 is SMNVEV in the germline V gene (reference sequence). V gave up 5 bases and J gave up 3 bases; unmatched junction bases: 3. The CDR3 runs 13 residues.

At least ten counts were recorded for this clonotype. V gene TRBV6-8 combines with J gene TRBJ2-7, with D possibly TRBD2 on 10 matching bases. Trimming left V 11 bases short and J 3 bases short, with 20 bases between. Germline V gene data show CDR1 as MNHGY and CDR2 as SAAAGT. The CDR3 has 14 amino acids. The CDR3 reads CAGGTGTSDYEQYF. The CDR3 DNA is TGTGCCGGAGGGACAGGGACTAGCGACTACGAGCAGTACTTC.

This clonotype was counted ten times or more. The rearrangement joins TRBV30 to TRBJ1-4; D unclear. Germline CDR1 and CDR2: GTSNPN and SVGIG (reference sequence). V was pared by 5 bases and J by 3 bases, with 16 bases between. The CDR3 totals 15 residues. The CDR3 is CAWGSDALANEKLFF. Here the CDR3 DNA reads TGTGCCTGGGGGAGTGACGCCTTGGCTAATGAAAAACTGTTTTTT.

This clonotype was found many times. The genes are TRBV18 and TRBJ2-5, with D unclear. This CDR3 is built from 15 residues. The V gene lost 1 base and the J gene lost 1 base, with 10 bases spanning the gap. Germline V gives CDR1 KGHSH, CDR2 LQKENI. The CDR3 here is CASSPLRSSQETQYF. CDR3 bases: TGTGCCAGCTCACCACTACGGAGCAGCCAAGAGACCCAGTACTTC.

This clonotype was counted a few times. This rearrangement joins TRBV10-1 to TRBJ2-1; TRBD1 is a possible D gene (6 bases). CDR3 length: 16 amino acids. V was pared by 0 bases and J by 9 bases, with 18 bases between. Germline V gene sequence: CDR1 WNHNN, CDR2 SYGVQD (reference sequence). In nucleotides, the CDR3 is TGCGCCAGCAGTGAGTCCGAGTCTAAGGGGGTGACTGAGCAGTTCTTC. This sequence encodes CASSESESKGVTEQFF.

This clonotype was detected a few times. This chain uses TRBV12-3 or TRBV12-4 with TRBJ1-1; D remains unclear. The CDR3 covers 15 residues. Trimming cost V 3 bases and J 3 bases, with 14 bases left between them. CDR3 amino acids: CASSFIPLRDTEAFF. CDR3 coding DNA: TGTGCCAGCAGTTTTATCCCGTTGAGGGACACTGAAGCTTTCTTT.

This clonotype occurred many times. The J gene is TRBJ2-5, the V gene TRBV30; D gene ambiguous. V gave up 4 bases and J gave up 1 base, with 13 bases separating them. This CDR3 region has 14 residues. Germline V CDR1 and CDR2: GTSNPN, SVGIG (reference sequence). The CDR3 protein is CAWKYSTIQETQYF. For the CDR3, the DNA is TGTGCCTGGAAGTATTCTACAATCCAAGAGACCCAGTACTTC.

The CDR3 DNA reads TGTGCCAGCAGTCCACCGGGACACGGACTAGCGGGAGGGAATGAGCAGTTCTTC. Translation: CASSPPGHGLAGGNEQFF. The chain recombines TRBV27 with TRBJ2-1; 15 bases line up with TRBD2. Germline V gene sequence: CDR1 MNHEY, CDR2 SMNVEV (reference sequence). The J segment lost 7 bases and the V segment lost 5 bases, leaving 12 bases of the junction unmatched. This CDR3 has 18 residues.

The CDR3 sequence: CASSEQGGNTIYF. For the CDR3, the DNA is TGTGCCAGCAGTGAACAGGGGGGGAACACCATATATTTT. The chain combines TRBV6-1 with TRBJ1-3, with TRBD1 matching over 7 bases. CDR3 length: 13 amino acids. V lost 2 bases and J lost 7; bases outside the gene matches: 2. Germline CDR1 reads MNHNS; CDR2 reads SASEGT.

The CDR3 spells CSASVSVHEQYF. The CDR3, as DNA: TGCAGTGCTAGTGTTAGCGTGCACGAGCAGTACTTC. The chain combines TRBV20-1 with TRBJ2-7; weak D call: TRBD2 (5 bases). The CDR3 extends over 12 amino acids. Germline V gene sequence: CDR1 DFQATT, CDR2 SNEGSKA (reference sequence). Trimming removed 3 bases from V and 5 bases from J, with 11 bases in between.

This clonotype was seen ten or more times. Here the CDR3 reads CASSLAKPGVEQYF. In DNA form, the CDR3 reads TGTGCCAGCAGCTTAGCAAAGCCAGGGGTAGAGCAGTACTTC. This chain uses TRBV7-2 with TRBJ2-7; D possibly corresponds to TRBD1 (6 bases). The CDR3 runs 14 residues. Germline V CDR1 and CDR2: SGHTA, FQGNSA. The V end lost 0 bases, the J end lost 7 bases, and 13 bases lay between the germline ends.

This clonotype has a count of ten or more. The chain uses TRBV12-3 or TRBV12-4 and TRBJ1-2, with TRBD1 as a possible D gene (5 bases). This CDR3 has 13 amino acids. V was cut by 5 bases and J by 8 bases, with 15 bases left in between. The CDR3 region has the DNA TGTGCCAGCAGTCCCCTAGGGACGTACGGCTACACCTTC. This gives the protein CASSPLGTYGYTF.